The clone carrying this T cell receptor (beta chain) showed up just a few times. The data were obtained in a study of sequential checkpoint blockade in melanoma. Across the whole study: After nivolumab or ipilimumab alone, about two dozen patients had week-13 rebiopsies.

As to treatment: randomized to nivolumab then ipilimumab (arm A) or the reverse (arm B). Trimming stripped 3 bases from V and 3 bases from J, with 13 bases between. Germline V gives CDR1 SGDLS, CDR2 YYNGEE. The CDR3 runs to 14 residues. The assay was immunoSEQ multiplex PCR, and TCRdb's table has in-frame clones only and misses some. The sample has about 21,000 clones; around 25% are singletons. The receptor comes from a human donor with melanoma. Here the sequenced sample was tumor tissue (inferred from file names), taken from a patient given nivolumab and ipilimumab in sequence. The V and J genes are TRBV9 and TRBJ2-7; tentative D call: TRBD2 (6 bases). The CDR3 here is CASSEGTANYEQYF. As DNA, the CDR3 is TGTGCCAGCAGCGAGGGGACTGCCAACTACGAGCAGTACTTC.